This T cell receptor beta chain came from a study of T cells after yellow fever vaccination (dated by TCRdb to between 2018 and 2020). Study-level background: The SMART-Seq v4 Ultra Low Input RNA kit was used to prepare libraries from fractions with low cell numbers. To follow T-cell clones before and after primary and booster YFV17D yellow fever vaccination, bulk TCR alpha and beta repertoires were sequenced over time. Blood samples were taken at several timepoints before and after primary and secondary immunization, and bulk PBMC replicates and cell subsets were isolated. Two healthy male donors, one aged 18 to 29 and one aged 30 to 40 years, made up the cohort.

The treatment or condition label, read with the paper, signifies: live attenuated yellow fever vaccine strain. At every blood-draw timepoint, two biological replicates of bulk PBMCs were collected. PBMCs were isolated from peripheral blood using a standard Ficoll-Paque protocol. TriZol was used to extract RNA from bulk PBMCs, CD4 and CD8 fractions, and dextramer-positive and dextramer-negative fractions. Study-level results and caveats: Only a couple of donors were included in the study, so the extent to which the findings can be generalized is limited. Compared with the primary T-cell response, the secondary T-cell response was weaker but faster, peaking on day 5 rather than day 15. Most clones expanded after primary vaccination were re-detected after the booster (almost 98% of CD4 and about nine tenths of CD8), suggesting broad memory maintenance. A small fraction of clonotypes showed up in both the CD4 and CD8 compartments, probably as a result of convergent recombination. Computational filtering was required because FACS-sorted repertoires could contain abundant contaminating clonotypes from the bulk population.

This clonotype was picked up a small number of times. The clone's antigen remains unknown. Base qualities are missing; no much larger clone stands one base away. V is reduced by 3 bases and J by 7 bases, leaving a spacing of 25 bases between them. The CDR3, cysteine through phenylalanine, is 17 amino acids long. Only the CDR3 portion is preserved as DNA: 51 bases, with reading frame beginning at the first base. According to the germline V gene, CDR1 reads SGDLS and CDR2 reads YYNGEE. Data came from an Illumina NovaSeq 6000. TCR cDNA was synthesized by 5'RACE template switching, which introduced a universal primer site and unique molecular identifiers. cDNA synthesis was primed from both the TCR alpha and TCR beta constant segments. Libraries were amplified in two PCR steps, with sample barcodes and sequencing adapters added in the second step. Sequencing of libraries was done on Illumina HiSeq 2500 (2x100 bp) or NovaSeq (2x150 bp). The original pipeline was this. MIGEC was used to demultiplex reads and collapse the reads into UMI consensus sequences, and MiXCR was used for V(D)J alignment. Vaccine-responding clonotypes were defined with edgeR using replicate PBMC samples, requiring FDR below 0.01 and a log2 fold change above 5 up to day 15. CD4 or CD8 identity was assigned to each bulk clonotype according to whether the clonotype was present at higher abundance in the sequenced CD4 repertoire or the sequenced CD8 repertoire. Using fastp at Q25 and MiXCR, TCRdb reprocessed the public reads and kept productive beta chains. When rows share a CDR3 protein, they turn into one entry using the most common DNA and genes. TCRdb's processing, not the authors' own work, is the source of the V and J calls. This sample gives some 340,000 distinct CDR3 sequences in total; approximately 4% of them show up just once. The top ten hold approximately 23% of the sample.

The sample was PBMCs, taken 5 days after the yellow fever booster vaccination. The V and J genes are TRBV9 and TRBJ2-5; the D gene could be either TRBD1 or TRBD2, each agreeing at 5 bases. This TCR was sampled from a man between 18 and 35 years old who received the YFV17D yellow fever vaccine. The CDR3 loop reads CASSAGLPGPPEGTQYF. The bases are TGTGCCAGCAGCGCAGGACTTCCGGGACCACCCGAGGGGACCCAGTACTTC.